These T cell receptor beta chains were read from a single sample in a study of T-cell memory formation after mild COVID-19. TCRdb analysed the 5' RACE reads with MiXCR anew, one entry per CDR3 protein. This repertoire shows 150,000 or so distinct CDR3 sequences, roughly a third found once; its top ten account for 12%. The sample was PBMCs or a T cell subset sorted from them (not recorded which). The receptor set was obtained from an adult woman who had mild COVID-19 (a few samples of this study predate the infection). Cell type and time point are not known. CDR3s include the opening cysteine and the closing phenylalanine or tryptophan. The order of the fields is D gene, clone size, J gene, V gene, CDR3 DNA, CDR3 protein. D genes are given only for firm matches. For some rows the clone size is stated as once, few or many, or as a class when expanded; others skip it.

>NA|few|TRBJ2-4|TRBV7-8
TGTGCCAGCAGCTTTTGGAAGTGGGAGGATGAAGGAGTCCCCGTACGGGCCAAAAACATTCAGTACTTC
CASSFWKWEDEGVPVRAKNIQYF
>NA|NA|TRBJ2-7|TRBV7-6
TGTGCCAGCAGCTCGCCAACCTACGAGCAGTACTTC
CASSSPTYEQYF
>TRBD1|few|TRBJ2-7|TRBV4-3
TGCGCCAGCAGCCAAGACACCAGGGGGCGCGAGCAGTACTTC
CASSQDTRGREQYF
>NA|NA|TRBJ2-7|TRBV2
TGTGCCAGCAGTGACGAGGAGATCTACGAGCAGTACTTC
CASSDEEIYEQYF
>NA|few|TRBJ1-1|TRBV12-3/TRBV12-4
TGTGCCAGCAGTGCACAGGGACTCTCTGAAGCTTTCTTT
CASSAQGLSEAFF
>NA|NA|TRBJ2-1|TRBV6-5
TGTGCCAGCAGTTACCGGGCTTCAGGGGACAATGAGCAGTTCTTC
CASSYRASGDNEQFF
>NA|NA|TRBJ2-5|TRBV5-1
TGCGCCAGCAGTCCGGAGGGGAGAGGGGAGACCCAGTACTTC
CASSPEGRGETQYF
>TRBD2|NA|TRBJ2-7|TRBV4-1
TGCGCCAGCAGCCGGGGACTAGCGGGGGGGCCCGTTTACGAGCAGTACTTC
CASSRGLAGGPVYEQYF
>NA|NA|TRBJ1-4|TRBV6-6
TGTGCCAGCAGTTACGTGGCCAGGGGTACTAATGAAAAACTGTTTTTT
CASSYVARGTNEKLFF
>NA|NA|TRBJ2-7|TRBV5-1
TGCGCCAGCAGCTTGGGACCGCGAGCGGAGGGGTACGAGCAGTACTTC
CASSLGPRAEGYEQYF
>TRBD2|NA|TRBJ2-2|TRBV11-2
TGTGCCAGCAGCTTAGATTATTTCGCTAGCGGGAGCTTTAACACCGGGGAGCTGTTTTTT
CASSLDYFASGSFNTGELFF
>TRBD2|few|TRBJ2-3|TRBV27
TGTGCCAGCTCGCTCGGACTAGCTAGTACAGATACGCAGTATTTT
CASSLGLASTDTQYF
>TRBD2|NA|TRBJ2-5|TRBV5-4
TGTGCCAGCAGCCGACTAGCGGGGGCCATCCAAGAGACCCAGTACTTC
CASSRLAGAIQETQYF
>NA|NA|TRBJ2-5|TRBV5-1
TGCGCCAGCAGCTTCAGGGGGGTTGAGGAGACCCAGTACTTC
CASSFRGVEETQYF
>NA|few|TRBJ2-7|TRBV9
TGTGCCAGCAGCGTAGATTCCGGGATCGGCGAGCAGTACTTC
CASSVDSGIGEQYF
>NA|NA|TRBJ2-7|TRBV9
TGTGCCAGCAGCGTAGCCCCTGGAGGGTCTGGCTACGAGCAGTACTTC
CASSVAPGGSGYEQYF
>TRBD1|few|TRBJ2-3|TRBV18
TGTGCCAGCTCACTCGGACAGGGCGGAGGGGATACGCAGTATTTT
CASSLGQGGGDTQYF
>NA|NA|TRBJ2-3|TRBV20-1
TGCAGTGCTCACGCCTTCAGCGGACGCACAGATACGCAGTATTTT
CSAHAFSGRTDTQYF
>TRBD1|NA|TRBJ2-7|TRBV9
TGTGCCAGCAGCGTCGCATCAACCCCGGGACAGGGTCCCTACGAGCAGTACTTC
CASSVASTPGQGPYEQYF
>NA|many|TRBJ2-3|TRBV3-1
TGTGCCAGCAGCCAAGGGCCTCTCACAGATACGCAGTATTTT
CASSQGPLTDTQYF
>NA|NA|TRBJ1-1|TRBV9
TGTGCCAGCAGCGCCGACAGTGGGTCGGGAACTGAAGCTTTCTTT
CASSADSGSGTEAFF
>TRBD1|NA|TRBJ2-4|TRBV20-1
TGCAGTGCGCAACAGGGGCCCAAAAACATTCAGTACTTC
CSAQQGPKNIQYF
>NA|NA|TRBJ2-7|TRBV9
TGTGCCAGCAGCCCTCGGGACGGAATCTACGAGCAGTACTTC
CASSPRDGIYEQYF
>TRBD2|few|TRBJ2-2|TRBV2
TGTGCCAGCAGTGTTCCGGGGGGCACCGGGGAGCTGTTTTTT
CASSVPGGTGELFF
>NA|few|TRBJ2-7|TRBV6-1
TGTGCCAGCAGTCGACAGGACGGACCCTACGAGCAGTACTTC
CASSRQDGPYEQYF
>NA|NA|TRBJ1-3|TRBV7-2
TGTGCCAGCAGCTTAGCGACAGGAGCGGGAAACACCATATATTTT
CASSLATGAGNTIYF
>NA|few|TRBJ2-7|TRBV6-6
TGTGCCAGCAGTCTGGTTGTGGGCTCCGACTCCTACGAGCAGTACTTC
CASSLVVGSDSYEQYF
>TRBD2|few|TRBJ2-1|TRBV5-1
TGCGCCAGCAGCTTCCGGACTAGTTTAAATGAGCAGTTCTTC
CASSFRTSLNEQFF
>NA|NA|TRBJ1-2|TRBV6-5
TGTGCCAGCAGTTACTCAGGAGCGGGGGTCAACTATGGCTACACCTTC
CASSYSGAGVNYGYTF
>NA|NA|TRBJ1-1|TRBV3-1
TGTGCCAGCAGCCCAATTCAATTCCCCCAACAGGGTGAAGCTTTCTTT
CASSPIQFPQQGEAFF
>NA|NA|TRBJ1-1|TRBV6-5
TGTGCCAGCAGTTCTCCCGGACGGGCGTACACTGAAGCTTTCTTT
CASSSPGRAYTEAFF
>NA|NA|TRBJ1-1|TRBV29-1
TGCAGCTCCGTGGGGGGCATCGAAGCTTTCTTT
CSSVGGIEAFF
>TRBD1|NA|TRBJ2-7|TRBV20-1
TGCAGTGCAACAGGGGCAGCCTACGAGCAGTACTTC
CSATGAAYEQYF
>NA|few|TRBJ2-2|TRBV12-3/TRBV12-4
TGTGCCAGCAGTTTGGACGGACTTCCCGCCGGGGAGCTGTTTTTT
CASSLDGLPAGELFF
>NA|NA|TRBJ2-5|TRBV7-9
TGTGCCAGCAGCACTGGGGTAGCCGAGACCCAGTACTTC
CASSTGVAETQYF
>TRBD1|few|TRBJ2-7|TRBV18
TGTGCCAGCTCACCCGGGACAGCTAACTACGAGCAGTACTTC
CASSPGTANYEQYF
>NA|few|TRBJ2-3|TRBV6-4
TGTGCCAGCAGTGACTCGATGGAGGGGGCAGATACGCAGTATTTT
CASSDSMEGADTQYF
>NA|NA|TRBJ1-5|TRBV12-3/TRBV12-4
TGTGCCAGCAGCTGGGACGTGGGGAGCAATCAGCCCCAGCATTTT
CASSWDVGSNQPQHF
>NA|NA|TRBJ1-1|TRBV12-3/TRBV12-4
TGTGCCAGCAGTCGCAGGGGTTCGAACACTGAAGCTTTCTTT
CASSRRGSNTEAFF
>TRBD2|few|TRBJ2-7|TRBV4-3
TGCGCCAGCAGCCAAGATCCCCGACTAGCGGATAGCTCCTACGAGCAGTACTTC
CASSQDPRLADSSYEQYF
>TRBD1|NA|TRBJ1-1|TRBV27
TGTGCCAGCAGTTTGGTCGGGACAGGGGGCGGTGAAGCTTTCTTT
CASSLVGTGGGEAFF
>TRBD1|NA|TRBJ2-3|TRBV4-1
TGCGCCAGCAGCCGGACAGGACTGGGTCGGGATACGCAGTATTTT
CASSRTGLGRDTQYF
>TRBD2|few|TRBJ2-1|TRBV29-1
TGCAGCGTGACTAGCGGGGGGGACCCCTCCTACAATGAGCAGTTCTTC
CSVTSGGDPSYNEQFF
>TRBD1|NA|TRBJ2-7|TRBV20-1
TGCAGTGCTAGACCTTCCCGAGGACAGGCGCGCTACGAGCAGTACTTC
CSARPSRGQARYEQYF
>TRBD1|few|TRBJ2-7|TRBV4-2
TGTGCCAGCAGCCATCGACAGGGGGCATTGGACGACGAGCAGTACTTC
CASSHRQGALDDEQYF
>TRBD2|NA|TRBJ2-1|TRBV12-3/TRBV12-4
TGTGCCAGCCGGTATAGCGGGAGCAATGAGCAGTTCTTC
CASRYSGSNEQFF
>NA|few|TRBJ1-1|TRBV20-1
TGCAGTGCTAGGGGGCCTGAAGCTTTCTTT
CSARGPEAFF
>NA|few|TRBJ2-1|TRBV24-1
TGTGCCACCGCGGGGGCTTACAATGAGCAGTTCTTC
CATAGAYNEQFF
>NA|NA|TRBJ2-2|TRBV2
TGTGCCAGCAACCGACGTCAGACCGGGGAGCTGTTTTTT
CASNRRQTGELFF
>TRBD1|NA|TRBJ1-1|TRBV3-1
TGTGCCAGCAGGCGGGGACAGGGGGCTGAAGCTTTCTTT
CASRRGQGAEAFF
>NA|NA|TRBJ2-7|TRBV30
TGTGCCTGGAGTTTTGGTGTGAAGTACGAGCAGTACTTC
CAWSFGVKYEQYF
>NA|NA|TRBJ2-2|TRBV5-1
TGCGCCAGCAGCCGTGACTCGGACTACACCGGGGAGCTGTTTTTT
CASSRDSDYTGELFF
>TRBD1|NA|TRBJ1-1|TRBV5-1
TGCGCCAGCAGCCCGGACAGGGGGCTTGTGAACACTGAAGCTTTCTTT
CASSPDRGLVNTEAFF
>TRBD1|NA|TRBJ2-7|TRBV7-3
TGTGCCAGCAGCTCAGACAGGGTGGGGACCTACGAGCAGTACTTC
CASSSDRVGTYEQYF
>NA|NA|TRBJ2-1|TRBV27
TGTGCCAGCAGTGCCCGGGAGAGCTACAATGAGCAGTTCTTC
CASSARESYNEQFF
>NA|few|TRBJ2-3|TRBV27
TGTGCCAGCACCTCCATCGGCGGGACGCAGTATTTT
CASTSIGGTQYF
>NA|few|TRBJ1-2|TRBV12-3/TRBV12-4
TGTGCCAGCTCGGGGTACTATGGCTACACCTTC
CASSGYYGYTF